The rows below give T cell receptor beta chains drawn from one sample of a study of T cells in Graves' hyperthyroidism and ophthalmopathy. TCRdb used MiXCR to reprocess the multiplex PCR reads, holding one entry per CDR3 protein. Of 500,000 to 600,000 distinct CDR3 sequences in the sample, 15% to 20% were seen once. The sample taken for sequencing was blood. All receptors come from a man in his forties or fifties with Graves' ophthalmopathy. Each CDR3 is given with its conserved first and last residue. D genes are given only for firm matches. Clone sizes are given selectively: once, few, many, or a class where the clone is expanded.

j_gene	d_gene	v_gene	abundance	CDR3aa	CDR3nt
TRBJ1-6	NA	TRBV15	few	CATSRGEGYSPLHF	TGTGCCACCAGCAGAGGGGAAGGATATTCACCCCTCCACTTT
TRBJ2-7	TRBD2	TRBV14	few	CASSRGSGPSYEQYF	TGTGCCAGCAGCCGCGGGAGCGGGCCATCCTACGAGCAGTACTTC
TRBJ1-1	NA	TRBV14	NA	CASSQGRGMDTEAFF	TGTGCCAGCAGCCAAGGGCGGGGTATGGACACTGAAGCTTTCTTT
TRBJ2-1	TRBD2	TRBV9	NA	CASSGNPWTSGLGNEQFF	TGTGCCAGCAGCGGTAACCCGTGGACTAGCGGGCTCGGGAATGAGCAGTTCTTC
TRBJ1-3	NA	TRBV6-1	NA	CASSAASSGGNTIYF	TGTGCCAGCAGTGCCGCCAGTTCGGGAGGAAACACCATATATTTT
TRBJ2-1	TRBD2	TRBV9	few	CASSVSLAVSYNEQFF	TGTGCCAGCAGCGTATCACTAGCGGTCTCCTACAATGAGCAGTTCTTC
TRBJ2-7	TRBD1	TRBV7-3	NA	CASSSPRDRGDTYEQYF	TGTGCCAGCAGCTCCCCCCGGGACAGGGGGGATACCTACGAGCAGTACTTC
TRBJ2-3	NA	TRBV28	few	CASSSYRNTQYF	TGTGCCAGCAGTTCGTATAGGAATACGCAGTATTTT
TRBJ1-2	NA	TRBV12-3/TRBV12-4	many	CASSSSTGYGYTF	TGTGCCAGCAGTTCGTCGACAGGCTATGGCTACACCTTC
TRBJ2-1	NA	TRBV7-2	many	CASTVWGEQFF	TGTGCCAGCACCGTTTGGGGTGAGCAGTTCTTC
TRBJ2-3	NA	TRBV16	NA	CASSQRSSVDTQYF	TGTGCCAGCAGCCAACGGTCGTCAGTAGATACGCAGTATTTT
TRBJ2-1	TRBD2	TRBV6-2/TRBV6-3	many	CASSYLAGREVYNEQFF	TGTGCCAGCAGTTACCTGGCTGGGCGGGAGGTCTACAATGAGCAGTTCTTC
TRBJ2-7	TRBD2	TRBV2	many	CASKPGLAGTHEQYF	TGTGCCAGCAAACCGGGACTAGCGGGGACCCACGAGCAGTACTTC
TRBJ1-6	TRBD1	TRBV27	NA	CASSLKGAGNSPLHF	TGTGCCAGCAGTTTAAAGGGGGCGGGCAATTCACCCCTCCACTTT
TRBJ1-1	NA	TRBV6-1	NA	CASREQFSWDTEAFF	TGTGCCAGCAGGGAACAGTTCTCTTGGGACACTGAAGCTTTCTTT
TRBJ2-7	TRBD2	TRBV20-1	NA	CSAISYAGDYNEQYF	TGCAGTGCTATAAGCTATGCGGGAGACTACAATGAGCAGTACTTC
TRBJ1-5	TRBD1	TRBV18	NA	CASSPSKAGGVSNQPQHF	TGTGCCAGCTCACCAAGTAAAGCAGGGGGTGTTAGCAATCAGCCCCAGCATTTT
TRBJ2-3	TRBD2	TRBV5-1	many	CASSFGLAAADTQYF	TGCGCCAGCAGCTTCGGACTAGCGGCCGCAGATACGCAGTATTTT
TRBJ2-1	NA	TRBV30	few	CAWSTGWSDVGYNEQFF	TGTGCCTGGAGTACCGGGTGGAGCGACGTGGGCTACAATGAGCAGTTCTTC
TRBJ2-1	NA	TRBV27	few	CASSLYRQAPYNEQFF	TGTGCCAGCAGTTTATATCGACAGGCCCCCTACAATGAGCAGTTCTTC
TRBJ1-2	NA	TRBV18	NA	CASSPISGFNYGYTF	TGTGCCAGCTCACCGATTTCTGGCTTTAACTATGGCTACACCTTC
TRBJ2-7	NA	TRBV28	many	CASSPLAYEQYF	TGTGCCAGCAGCCCCCTGGCCTACGAGCAGTACTTC
TRBJ1-4	NA	TRBV2	NA	CASFRDEKLFF	TGTGCCAGCTTTAGGGACGAAAAACTGTTTTTT
TRBJ2-1	TRBD2	TRBV2	NA	CASSISTSGPSSYNEQFF	TGTGCCAGCAGTATCTCGACTAGCGGACCTAGCTCCTACAATGAGCAGTTCTTC
TRBJ1-4	NA	TRBV29-1	few	CSVVRDQKLFF	TGCAGCGTTGTAAGGGACCAAAAACTGTTTTTT
TRBJ1-2	NA	TRBV11-2	few	CASRHGDRSGYTF	TGTGCCAGCAGGCACGGGGACCGGAGCGGCTACACCTTC
TRBJ2-3	TRBD2	TRBV10-3	NA	CAISDTTSGSTDTQYF	TGTGCCATCAGTGACACGACTAGCGGGAGCACAGATACGCAGTATTTT
TRBJ1-2	TRBD1	TRBV12-3/TRBV12-4	many	CASSLQGAEGHGYTF	TGTGCCAGCAGCCTACAGGGGGCGGAAGGTCATGGCTACACCTTC
TRBJ2-7	TRBD2	TRBV20-1	NA	CSATGLAGDEQYF	TGCAGTGCTACCGGACTAGCGGGAGACGAGCAGTACTTC
TRBJ2-7	NA	TRBV5-1	many	CASSPAGSLSYEQYF	TGCGCCAGCAGCCCGGCGGGTAGTTTATCCTACGAGCAGTACTTC
TRBJ2-5	TRBD2	TRBV2	many	CASSDGLAGGETQYF	TGTGCCAGCAGCGACGGACTAGCGGGGGGAGAGACCCAGTACTTC
TRBJ2-7	TRBD2	TRBV5-1	NA	CASSGTSVHEQYF	TGTGCCAGCAGCGGAACTAGCGTCCACGAGCAGTACTTC
TRBJ2-3	TRBD2	TRBV6-2/TRBV6-3	NA	CASSYLWTSGGWTDTQYF	TGTGCCAGCAGTTACCTCTGGACTAGCGGGGGGTGGACAGATACGCAGTATTTT
TRBJ2-7	NA	TRBV30	NA	CAWSVNDEQYF	TGTGCCTGGAGTGTAAATGACGAGCAGTACTTC
TRBJ2-7	NA	TRBV5-8	NA	CASSLGNRSPYEQYF	TGTGCCAGCAGCTTGGGGAACAGGTCCCCCTACGAGCAGTACTTC
TRBJ2-2	TRBD2	TRBV24-1	few	CATSGLAGSPNTGELFF	TGTGCCACCAGTGGCTTAGCGGGGAGCCCGAACACCGGGGAGCTGTTTTTT
TRBJ2-5	NA	TRBV5-1	NA	CASSAVEETQYF	TGCGCCAGCTCGGCGGTTGAAGAGACCCAGTACTTC
TRBJ1-4	NA	TRBV5-5	NA	CASRQLQGEKLFF	TGTGCCAGCAGGCAACTCCAGGGTGAAAAACTGTTTTTT
TRBJ1-1	TRBD1	TRBV12-3/TRBV12-4	many	CASRGTGVQNTEAFF	TGTGCCAGCAGGGGGACAGGGGTTCAGAACACTGAAGCTTTCTTT
TRBJ1-1	NA	TRBV20-1	few	CSARASRGSANTEAFF	TGCAGTGCTAGAGCATCTCGGGGGTCGGCGAACACTGAAGCTTTCTTT
TRBJ1-5	NA	TRBV30	many	CAWSREGDQPQHF	TGTGCCTGGAGTAGGGAGGGGGATCAGCCCCAGCATTTT
TRBJ2-4	NA	TRBV7-2	NA	CASSLVGGLAKNIQYF	TGTGCCAGCAGCTTAGTTGGGGGTTTAGCCAAAAACATTCAGTACTTC
TRBJ2-7	TRBD1	TRBV20-1	many	CSAPTGTASYEQYF	TGCAGTGCTCCAACCGGGACAGCATCCTACGAGCAGTACTTC
TRBJ2-7	NA	TRBV7-2	few	CASTGGDRDHEQYF	TGTGCCAGCACCGGGGGAGACAGGGACCACGAGCAGTACTTC
TRBJ2-7	NA	TRBV27	NA	CASSLTSMGEQYF	TGTGCCAGCAGTTTGACGAGTATGGGCGAGCAGTACTTC
TRBJ2-1	NA	TRBV11-2	many	CASSLVRGFLGEQFF	TGTGCCAGCAGCTTAGTGAGGGGTTTCCTTGGGGAGCAGTTCTTC
TRBJ2-5	NA	TRBV3-1	many	CASSQVPGYRETQYF	TGTGCCAGCAGCCAAGTCCCCGGGTATCGAGAGACCCAGTACTTC
TRBJ1-5	NA	TRBV4-1	few	CASSRPGTRQPQHF	TGCGCCAGCAGCCGTCCCGGGACAAGACAGCCCCAGCATTTT
TRBJ1-2	TRBD1	TRBV11-2	many	CASSLRGQPDYGYTF	TGTGCCAGCAGCTTACGGGGACAGCCAGACTATGGCTACACCTTC
TRBJ2-1	TRBD2	TRBV4-2	few	CASSQEARTSGRNEQFF	TGTGCCAGCAGCCAAGAGGCCAGGACTAGCGGACGGAATGAGCAGTTCTTC
TRBJ1-2	TRBD1	TRBV29-1	NA	CSVYPGTDIYGYTF	TGCAGCGTCTACCCTGGGACAGACATCTATGGCTACACCTTC
TRBJ1-5	TRBD1	TRBV28	NA	CASSLGQGYDQPQHF	TGTGCCAGCAGTTTAGGACAGGGGTACGATCAGCCCCAGCATTTT
TRBJ2-7	NA	TRBV4-1	few	CASSLKGDSNYEQYF	TGCGCCAGCAGCCTAAAAGGAGACAGCAACTACGAGCAGTACTTC